A selection of T cell receptor beta chains follows, all from one sample in a study of identical twins. TCRdb re-called the 5' RACE reads with MiXCR, one entry per CDR3 protein. Of a few hundred thousand distinct CDR3 sequences in the sample, 20% to 25% were seen once. The same data also contributed to another study, on T cells expressing NK-cell markers.

The specimen was CD4+ T cells sorted from blood. Receptor source: a woman aged 18 to 35 in good health. Both conserved end residues are part of each CDR3. Each record gives: V gene, D gene, J gene, clone size, CDR3 protein, CDR3 DNA. D genes are given only for firm matches. For some rows the clone size is stated as once, few or many, or as a class when expanded; others skip it.

v_call: TRBV12-5; d_call: .; j_call: TRBJ2-4; clone_size: .; cdr3_aa: CASGLFGLELAKNIQYF; cdr3_nt: TGTGCTAGTGGTTTGTTTGGACTTGAACTAGCCAAAAACATTCAGTACTTC
v_call: TRBV10-3; d_call: .; j_call: TRBJ1-1; clone_size: .; cdr3_aa: CAISTGNTEAFF; cdr3_nt: TGTGCCATCAGCACAGGTAACACTGAAGCTTTCTTT
v_call: TRBV6-1; d_call: .; j_call: TRBJ1-3; clone_size: .; cdr3_aa: CASKRNPVPGNTIYF; cdr3_nt: TGTGCCAGCAAAAGAAACCCAGTCCCTGGAAACACCATATATTTT
v_call: TRBV6-1; d_call: .; j_call: TRBJ1-1; clone_size: .; cdr3_aa: CASSERGDKNTEAFF; cdr3_nt: TGTGCCAGCAGTGAACGGGGGGACAAGAACACTGAAGCTTTCTTT
v_call: TRBV5-1; d_call: .; j_call: TRBJ2-1; clone_size: many; cdr3_aa: CASSPGTYNEQFF; cdr3_nt: TGCGCCAGCAGCCCCGGGACTTACAATGAGCAGTTCTTC
v_call: TRBV5-1; d_call: .; j_call: TRBJ1-1; clone_size: many; cdr3_aa: CASSLDGSRNEAFF; cdr3_nt: TGCGCCAGCAGCTTGGATGGGTCTCGGAACGAAGCTTTCTTT
v_call: TRBV6-5; d_call: TRBD1; j_call: TRBJ2-7; clone_size: .; cdr3_aa: CASSYFGQGGYEQYF; cdr3_nt: TGTGCCAGCAGTTACTTTGGACAGGGGGGCTACGAGCAGTACTTC
v_call: TRBV11-3; d_call: .; j_call: TRBJ2-5; clone_size: .; cdr3_aa: CASAVFGQGQETQYF; cdr3_nt: TGTGCCAGCGCGGTTTTCGGGCAGGGGCAAGAGACCCAGTACTTC
v_call: TRBV20-1; d_call: .; j_call: TRBJ1-5; clone_size: few; cdr3_aa: CSARQLDRHTPQHF; cdr3_nt: TGCAGTGCTAGACAGCTGGATAGACATACGCCCCAGCATTTT
v_call: TRBV18; d_call: TRBD1; j_call: TRBJ2-1; clone_size: few; cdr3_aa: CASSPLTGTGLFF; cdr3_nt: TGTGCCAGCTCACCACTTACCGGGACAGGTCTTTTCTTC